This T cell receptor (beta chain) was sequenced in a study of T cells in Graves' hyperthyroidism and ophthalmopathy. Researchers took RNA transcripts and amplified the TCR beta CDR3 regions from them. With the HTBI primer set, the TCR CDR3 went through a first round of RT-PCR. TCRdb redid the calling of the multiplex PCR reads with MiXCR, one entry per CDR3 protein. The table lists some 270,000 distinct CDR3 sequences, roughly an eighth of them singletons. There are a few counts of this clonotype. V was clipped by 4 bases and J by 3 bases; unmatched bases: 6. CDR3 length: 16 amino acids. Germline V gene lookup returns CDR1 SGHDN and CDR2 FVKESK.

V is TRBV14 and J is TRBJ2-2, with 9 positions matching TRBD1. The TCR was taken from a woman aged 35 to 49 with Graves' hyperthyroidism. The sequencing sample was made of blood. In DNA form, the CDR3 reads TGTGCCAGCAGCCGGGACAGGGAATTGGACACCGGGGAGCTGTTTTTT. Encoded protein: CASSRDRELDTGELFF.